This TCR beta chain came from a study of T-cell memory formation after mild COVID-19. V was clipped by 0 bases and J by 5 bases, with 11 bases between them. There are 14 residues in the CDR3. The germline V gene encodes CDR1 LGHDT and CDR2 YNNKEL (reference sequence). TCRdb ran MiXCR on the 5' RACE reads and lists one entry per CDR3 protein. The sample lists more than 110,000 distinct CDR3 sequences, 13% to 15% occurring once. The sequence was obtained from an adult woman who had mild COVID-19 (a few samples of this study predate the infection). Cell type and time point are not known. The chain couples TRBV3-1 to TRBJ2-7; D is ambiguous. What was sequenced was PBMCs or a T cell subset sorted from them (not recorded which). In DNA, the CDR3 is TGTGCCAGCAGCCAAGAGGGATCACCAGACGAGCAGTACTTC. Residues: CASSQEGSPDEQYF.